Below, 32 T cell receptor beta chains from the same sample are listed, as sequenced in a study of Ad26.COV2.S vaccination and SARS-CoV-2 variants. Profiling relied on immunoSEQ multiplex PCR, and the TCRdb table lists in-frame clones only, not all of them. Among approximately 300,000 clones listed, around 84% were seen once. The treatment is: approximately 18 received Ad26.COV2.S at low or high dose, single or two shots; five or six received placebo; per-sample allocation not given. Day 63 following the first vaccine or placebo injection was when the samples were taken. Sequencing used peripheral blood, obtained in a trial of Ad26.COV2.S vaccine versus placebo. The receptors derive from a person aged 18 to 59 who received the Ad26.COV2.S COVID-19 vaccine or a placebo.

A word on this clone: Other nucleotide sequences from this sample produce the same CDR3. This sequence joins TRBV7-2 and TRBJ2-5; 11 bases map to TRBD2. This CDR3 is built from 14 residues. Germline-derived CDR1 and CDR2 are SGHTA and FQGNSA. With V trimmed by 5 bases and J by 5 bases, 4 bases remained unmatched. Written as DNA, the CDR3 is TGTGCCAGCAGCCTTAGCGGGGGGGCGGAGACCCAGTACTTC. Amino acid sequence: CASSLSGGAETQYF.

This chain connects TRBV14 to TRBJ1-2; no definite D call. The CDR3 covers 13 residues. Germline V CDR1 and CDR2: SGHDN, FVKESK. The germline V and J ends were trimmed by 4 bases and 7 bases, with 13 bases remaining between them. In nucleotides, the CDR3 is TGTGCCAGCAGCCCTAGTAGGGTTGGTGGCTACACCTTC. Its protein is CASSPSRVGGYTF.

The CDR3: CASSGDLGSYEQYF. CDR3 nucleotides: TGTGCCAGCAGTGGAGACTTGGGAAGCTACGAGCAGTACTTC. This chain links TRBV25-1 with TRBJ2-7; D gene uncertain. This CDR3 contains 14 residues. CDR1 and CDR2 from the germline V gene are MGHDK and SYGVNS. Trimming left V 4 bases short and J 3 bases short, with 13 bases between.

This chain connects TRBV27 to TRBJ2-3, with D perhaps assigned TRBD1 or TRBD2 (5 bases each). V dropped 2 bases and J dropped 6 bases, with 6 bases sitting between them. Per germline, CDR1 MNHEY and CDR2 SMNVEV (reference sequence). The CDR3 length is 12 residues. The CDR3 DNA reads TGTGCCAGCAGTTTAGAGGGGGATACGCAGTATTTT. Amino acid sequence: CASSLEGDTQYF.

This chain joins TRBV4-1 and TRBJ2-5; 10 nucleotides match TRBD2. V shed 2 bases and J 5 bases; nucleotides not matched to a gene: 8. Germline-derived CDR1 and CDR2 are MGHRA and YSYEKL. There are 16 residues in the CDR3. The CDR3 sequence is CASSQLSGGARETQYF. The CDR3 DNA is TGCGCCAGCAGCCAACTAAGCGGGGGGGCCCGGGAGACCCAGTACTTC.

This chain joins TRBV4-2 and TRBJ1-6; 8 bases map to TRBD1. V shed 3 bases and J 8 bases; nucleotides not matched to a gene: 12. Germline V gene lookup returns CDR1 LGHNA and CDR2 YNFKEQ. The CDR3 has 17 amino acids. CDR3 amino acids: CASSQPIDRGKHSPLHF. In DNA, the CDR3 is TGTGCCAGCAGCCAGCCCATCGACAGGGGAAAGCATTCACCCCTCCACTTT.

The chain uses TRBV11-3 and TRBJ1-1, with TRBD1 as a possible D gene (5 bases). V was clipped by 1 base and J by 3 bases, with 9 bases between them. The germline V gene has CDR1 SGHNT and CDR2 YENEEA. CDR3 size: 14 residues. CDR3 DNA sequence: TGTGCCAGCAGCTTAGCGGGGCTCGACACTGAAGCTTTCTTT. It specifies CASSLAGLDTEAFF.

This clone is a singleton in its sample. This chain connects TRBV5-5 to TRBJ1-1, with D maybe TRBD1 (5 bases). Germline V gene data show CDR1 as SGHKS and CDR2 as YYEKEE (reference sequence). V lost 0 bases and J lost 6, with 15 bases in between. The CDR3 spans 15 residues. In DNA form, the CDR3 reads TGTGCCAGCAGCTTGGTTGGGGGGGATGGCGCTGAAGCTTTCTTT. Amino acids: CASSLVGGDGAEAFF. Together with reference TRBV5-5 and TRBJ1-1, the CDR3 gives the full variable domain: DAGVTQSPTHLIKTRGQQVTLRCSPISGHKSVSWYQQVLGQGPQFIFQYYEKEERGRGNFPDRFSARQFPNYSSELNVNALLLGDSALYLCASSLVGGDGAEAFFGQGTRLTVV.

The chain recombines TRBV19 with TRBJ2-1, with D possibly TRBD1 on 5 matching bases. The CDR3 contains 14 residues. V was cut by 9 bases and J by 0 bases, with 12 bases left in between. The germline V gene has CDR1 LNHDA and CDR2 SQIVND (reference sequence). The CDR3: CASSAGYSYNEQFF. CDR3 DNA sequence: TGTGCCAGCAGTGCAGGGTACTCCTACAATGAGCAGTTCTTC.

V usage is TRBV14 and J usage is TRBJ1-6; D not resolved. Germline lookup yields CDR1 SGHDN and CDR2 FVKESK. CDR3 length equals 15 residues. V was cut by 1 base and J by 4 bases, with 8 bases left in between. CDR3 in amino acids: CASSQGGGYNSPLHF. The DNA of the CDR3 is TGTGCCAGCAGCCAAGGTGGCGGTTATAATTCACCCCTCCACTTT.

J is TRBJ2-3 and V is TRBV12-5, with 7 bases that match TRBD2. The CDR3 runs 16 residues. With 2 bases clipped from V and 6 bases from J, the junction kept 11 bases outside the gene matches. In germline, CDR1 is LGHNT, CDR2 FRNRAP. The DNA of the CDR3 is TGTGCTAGTGGTTTGTTCCTCGGGACTACCGGGGATACGCAGTATTTT. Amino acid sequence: CASGLFLGTTGDTQYF.

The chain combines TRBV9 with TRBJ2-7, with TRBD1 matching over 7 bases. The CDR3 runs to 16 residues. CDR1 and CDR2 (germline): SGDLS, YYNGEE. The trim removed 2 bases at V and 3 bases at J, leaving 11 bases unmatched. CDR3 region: CASSVGPGQTNYEQYF. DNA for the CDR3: TGTGCCAGCAGCGTGGGACCGGGACAGACTAACTACGAGCAGTACTTC.

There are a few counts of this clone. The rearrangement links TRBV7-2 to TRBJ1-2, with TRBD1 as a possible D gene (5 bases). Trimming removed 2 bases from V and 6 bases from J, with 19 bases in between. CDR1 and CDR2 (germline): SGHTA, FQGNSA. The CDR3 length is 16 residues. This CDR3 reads CASSLLRGLGVDGYTF. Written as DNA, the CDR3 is TGTGCCAGCAGCTTATTGCGGGGGTTAGGTGTAGATGGCTACACCTTC.

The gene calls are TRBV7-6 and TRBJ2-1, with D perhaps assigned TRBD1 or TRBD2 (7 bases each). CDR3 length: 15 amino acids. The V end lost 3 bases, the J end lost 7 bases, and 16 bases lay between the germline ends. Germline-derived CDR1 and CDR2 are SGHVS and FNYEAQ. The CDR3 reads CASSLFRGGGNEQFF. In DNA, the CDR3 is TGTGCCAGCAGCTTGTTCAGGGGGGGTGGTAATGAGCAGTTCTTC.

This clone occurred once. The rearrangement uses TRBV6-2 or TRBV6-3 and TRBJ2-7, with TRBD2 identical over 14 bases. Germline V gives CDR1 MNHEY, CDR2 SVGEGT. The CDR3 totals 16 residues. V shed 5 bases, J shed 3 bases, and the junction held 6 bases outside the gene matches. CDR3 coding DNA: TGTGCCAGCAGTCGACGACTAGCGGGGGGGATCTACGAGCAGTACTTC. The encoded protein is CASSRRLAGGIYEQYF.

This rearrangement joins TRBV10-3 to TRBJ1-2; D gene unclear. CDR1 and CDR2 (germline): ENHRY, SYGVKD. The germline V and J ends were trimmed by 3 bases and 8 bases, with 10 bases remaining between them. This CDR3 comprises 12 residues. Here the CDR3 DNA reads TGTGCCATCAGTGATGAAAGTGGGGGCTACACCTTC. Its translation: CAISDESGGYTF.

CDR3 amino acids: CAWSVLTSKGYTF. Written as DNA, the CDR3 is TGTGCCTGGAGTGTACTTACCTCCAAGGGCTACACCTTC. This rearrangement joins TRBV30 to TRBJ1-2; D remains unclear. Germline V gene lookup returns CDR1 GTSNPN and CDR2 SVGIG (reference sequence). CDR3 length: 13 residues. V lost 0 bases and J lost 8, with 13 bases in between.

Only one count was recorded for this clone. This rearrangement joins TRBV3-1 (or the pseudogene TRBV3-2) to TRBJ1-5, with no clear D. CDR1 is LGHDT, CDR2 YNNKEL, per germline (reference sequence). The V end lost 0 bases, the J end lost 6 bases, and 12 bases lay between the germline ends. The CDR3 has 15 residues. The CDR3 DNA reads TGTGCCAGCAGCCAAGATCCAGGCGGTCTTCAGCCCCAGCATTTT. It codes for CASSQDPGGLQPQHF.

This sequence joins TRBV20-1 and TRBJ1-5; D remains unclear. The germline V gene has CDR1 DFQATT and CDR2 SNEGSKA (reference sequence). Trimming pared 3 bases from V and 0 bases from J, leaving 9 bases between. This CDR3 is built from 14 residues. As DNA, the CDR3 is TGCAGTGCTAGTAAAGGGAATAGCAATCAGCCCCAGCATTTT. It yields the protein CSASKGNSNQPQHF.

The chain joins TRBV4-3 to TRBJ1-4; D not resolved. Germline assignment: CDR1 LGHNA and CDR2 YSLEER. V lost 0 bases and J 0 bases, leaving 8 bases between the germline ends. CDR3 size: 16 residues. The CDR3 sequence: CASSQESSPTNEKLFF. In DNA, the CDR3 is TGCGCCAGCAGCCAAGAAAGTTCCCCAACTAATGAAAAACTGTTTTTT.

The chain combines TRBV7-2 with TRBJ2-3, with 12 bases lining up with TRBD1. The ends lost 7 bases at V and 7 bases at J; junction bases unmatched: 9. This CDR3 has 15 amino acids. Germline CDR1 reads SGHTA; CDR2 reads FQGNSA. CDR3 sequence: CASTLGQGAWNTQYF. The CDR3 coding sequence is TGTGCCAGCACCCTGGGACAGGGGGCGTGGAATACGCAGTATTTT.

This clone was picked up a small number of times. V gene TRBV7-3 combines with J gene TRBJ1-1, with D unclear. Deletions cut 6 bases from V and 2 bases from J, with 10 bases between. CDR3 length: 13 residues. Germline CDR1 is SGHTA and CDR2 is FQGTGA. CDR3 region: CASSLTQNTEAFF. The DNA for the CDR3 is TGTGCCAGCAGTCTCACACAAAACACTGAAGCTTTCTTT. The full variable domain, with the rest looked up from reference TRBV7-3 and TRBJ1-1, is GAGVSQTPSNKVTEKGKYVELRCDPISGHTALYWYRQSLGQGPEFLIYFQGTGAADDSGLPNDRFFAVRPEGSVSTLKIQRTERGDSAVYLCASSLTQNTEAFFGQGTRLTVV.

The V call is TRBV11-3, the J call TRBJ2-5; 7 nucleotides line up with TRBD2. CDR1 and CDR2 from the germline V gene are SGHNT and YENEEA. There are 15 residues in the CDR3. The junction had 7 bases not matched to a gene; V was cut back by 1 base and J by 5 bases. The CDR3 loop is CASSLAGGPSETQYF. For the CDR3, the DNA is TGTGCCAGCAGCTTAGCGGGGGGTCCGAGCGAGACCCAGTACTTC.

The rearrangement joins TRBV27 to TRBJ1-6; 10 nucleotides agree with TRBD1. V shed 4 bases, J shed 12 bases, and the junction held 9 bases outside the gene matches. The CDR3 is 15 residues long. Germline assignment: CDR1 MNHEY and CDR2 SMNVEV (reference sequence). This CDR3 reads CASSSGQGLAVPLHF. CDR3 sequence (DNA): TGTGCCAGCAGTTCGGGACAGGGGCTGGCGGTACCCCTCCACTTT.

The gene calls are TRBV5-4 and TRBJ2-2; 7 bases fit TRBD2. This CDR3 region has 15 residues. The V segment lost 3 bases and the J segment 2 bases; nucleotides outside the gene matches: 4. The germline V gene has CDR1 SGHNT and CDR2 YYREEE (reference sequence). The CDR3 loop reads CASSSRGTNTGELFF. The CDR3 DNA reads TGTGCCAGCAGCTCGCGGGGGACCAACACCGGGGAGCTGTTTTTT.

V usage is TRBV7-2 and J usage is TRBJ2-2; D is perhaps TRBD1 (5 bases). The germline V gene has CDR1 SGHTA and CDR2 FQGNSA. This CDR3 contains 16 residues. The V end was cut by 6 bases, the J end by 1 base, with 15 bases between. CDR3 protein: CASSSSPQGNTGELFF. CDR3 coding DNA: TGTGCCAGCAGTTCGAGTCCTCAGGGGAACACCGGGGAGCTGTTTTTT.

CDR3 in amino acids: CAWSASARHNEQFF. In nucleotides, the CDR3 is TGTGCCTGGAGTGCCTCGGCGAGACACAATGAGCAGTTCTTC. The V gene is TRBV30, the J gene TRBJ2-1, with D hard to call. In germline, CDR1 is GTSNPN, CDR2 SVGIG (reference sequence). Trimming cost V 1 base and J 5 bases, with 12 bases left between them. This CDR3 spans 14 amino acids.

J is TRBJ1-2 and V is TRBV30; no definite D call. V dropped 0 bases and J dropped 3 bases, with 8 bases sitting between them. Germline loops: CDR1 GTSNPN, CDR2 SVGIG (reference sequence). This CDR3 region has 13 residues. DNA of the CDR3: TGTGCCTGGAGTGTCGATTCCTACTATGGCTACACCTTC. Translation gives CAWSVDSYYGYTF.

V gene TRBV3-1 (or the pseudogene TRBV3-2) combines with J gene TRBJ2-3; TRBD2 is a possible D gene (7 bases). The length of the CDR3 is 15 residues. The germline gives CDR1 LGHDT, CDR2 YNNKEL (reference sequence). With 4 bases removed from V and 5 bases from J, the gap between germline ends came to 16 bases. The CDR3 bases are TGTGCCAGCAGCCCTGGGGGGGGGCAAAGAGATACGCAGTATTTT. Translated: CASSPGGGQRDTQYF.

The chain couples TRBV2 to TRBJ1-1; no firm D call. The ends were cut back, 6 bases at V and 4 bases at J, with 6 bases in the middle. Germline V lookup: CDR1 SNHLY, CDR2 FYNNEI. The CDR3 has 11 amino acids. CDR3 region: CASRTGTEAFF. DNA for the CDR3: TGTGCCAGCAGGACGGGCACTGAAGCTTTCTTT.

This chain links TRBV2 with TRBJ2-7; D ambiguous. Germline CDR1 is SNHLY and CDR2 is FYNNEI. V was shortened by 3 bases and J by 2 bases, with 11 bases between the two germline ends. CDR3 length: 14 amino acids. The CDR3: CASSDGQTAYEQYF. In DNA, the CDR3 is TGTGCCAGCAGTGATGGGCAGACCGCCTACGAGCAGTACTTC.

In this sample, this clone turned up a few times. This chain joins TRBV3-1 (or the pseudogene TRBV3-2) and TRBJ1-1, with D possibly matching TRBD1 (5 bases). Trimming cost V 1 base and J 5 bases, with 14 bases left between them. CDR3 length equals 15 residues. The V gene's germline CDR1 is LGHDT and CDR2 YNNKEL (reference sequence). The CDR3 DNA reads TGTGCCAGCAGCCAAGTTGGCAGGGAGGGGACTGAAGCTTTCTTT. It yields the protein CASSQVGREGTEAFF.